Sequencing of this T cell receptor (beta chain) was carried out in a study of identifying expanded T cells in peripheral blood. General observations from the study: Variance in clone template counts between approximately 2-week samples significantly increased with total template count across all healthy donors.

As to this clone: Its antigen is undetermined.

V gave up 8 bases and J gave up 4 bases; unmatched junction bases: 2. The CDR3 runs to 14 residues. CDR1 is MNHEY and CDR2 is SMNVEV in the germline V gene (reference sequence). TCRdb keeps only in-frame clones here, not all; method: immunoSEQ multiplex PCR. The data show about 100,000 clones, with 80% to 90% seen just once and roughly 6% held by the top ten. During the collection period, no donor immune events like infections were recorded. The receptor was derived from a person between 18 and 70 years old in good health. The sequenced sample was blood. This chain uses TRBV27 with TRBJ2-7; 16 positions match TRBD2. CDR3 bases: TGTGCCAGCGGGACTAGCGGGAGGGTGTACGAGCAGTACTTC. Translated, it gives CASGTSGRVYEQYF.